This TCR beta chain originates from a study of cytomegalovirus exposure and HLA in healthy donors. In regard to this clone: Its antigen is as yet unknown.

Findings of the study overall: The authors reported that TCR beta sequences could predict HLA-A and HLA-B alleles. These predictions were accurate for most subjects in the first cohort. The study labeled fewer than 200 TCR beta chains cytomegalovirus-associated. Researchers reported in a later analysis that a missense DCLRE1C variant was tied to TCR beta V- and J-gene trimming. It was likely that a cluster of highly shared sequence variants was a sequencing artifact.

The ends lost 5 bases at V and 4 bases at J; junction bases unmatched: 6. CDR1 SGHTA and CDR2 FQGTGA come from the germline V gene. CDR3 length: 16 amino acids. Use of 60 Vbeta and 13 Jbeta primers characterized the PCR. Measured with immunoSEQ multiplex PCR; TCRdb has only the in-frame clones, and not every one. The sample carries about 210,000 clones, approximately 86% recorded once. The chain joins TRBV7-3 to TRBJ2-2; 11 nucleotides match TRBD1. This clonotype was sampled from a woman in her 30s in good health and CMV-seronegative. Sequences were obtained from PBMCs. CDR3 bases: TGTGCCAGCAGCCCCCGGACAGGGGGCATCACCGGGGAGCTGTTTTTT. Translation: CASSPRTGGITGELFF.